The rows below give T cell receptor beta chains drawn from one sample of a study of human T cells and chemical hapten exposure. TCRdb re-called the RACE reads with MiXCR, one entry per CDR3 protein. The sample has 300,000 to 400,000 distinct CDR3 sequences, about 7% seen once; the top ten hold approximately 8.9%. The source was whole blood, collected in connection with sensitization to the hapten diphenylcyclopropenone (DPC). The receptors were sampled from a young woman with alopecia areata. Some clones in this sample may be carry-over from other donors' samples. The CDR3 runs from the conserved cysteine through the conserved F or W. The D gene is left open where the match is weak. Only part of the rows carry a size: once, few, many, or a class if the clone is expanded.

D gene	J gene	clone size	V gene	CDR3 protein	CDR3 DNA
NA	TRBJ2-2	many	TRBV9	CASSSYHSGRANTGELFF	TGTGCCAGCAGCTCCTATCACAGCGGGCGCGCGAACACCGGGGAGCTGTTTTTT
NA	TRBJ1-1	few	TRBV28	CASIPPLGSSATEAFF	TGTGCCAGCATCCCTCCACTGGGATCATCAGCCACTGAAGCTTTCTTT
NA	TRBJ1-2	few	TRBV28	CASTGEWNYGYTF	TGTGCCAGCACAGGGGAGTGGAACTATGGCTACACCTTC
TRBD1	TRBJ2-7	NA	TRBV3-1	CASSQTGFYEQYF	TGTGCCAGCAGCCAGACAGGGTTCTACGAGCAGTACTTC
NA	TRBJ2-3	many	TRBV28	CAWGDASTDTQYF	TGTGCCTGGGGGGACGCTAGCACAGATACGCAGTATTTT
NA	TRBJ1-5	many	TRBV6-2/TRBV6-3	CASRFVGSNQPQHF	TGTGCCAGCAGATTTGTGGGTAGCAATCAGCCCCAGCATTTT
NA	TRBJ2-5	many	TRBV27	CASSLGAGETQYF	TGTGCCAGCAGTTTAGGGGCGGGGGAGACCCAGTACTTC
NA	TRBJ2-4	many	TRBV18	CASSPGVAKNIQYF	TGTGCCAGCTCACCGGGGGTAGCCAAAAACATTCAGTACTTC
NA	TRBJ2-1	many	TRBV12-3/TRBV12-4	CASSLEGGRNEQFF	TGTGCCAGCAGTCTGGAGGGGGGGCGCAATGAGCAGTTCTTC
NA	TRBJ1-6	many	TRBV28	CASSIPGGDHNSPLHF	TGTGCCAGCAGCATCCCGGGAGGGGACCATAATTCACCCCTCCACTTT
TRBD2	TRBJ2-5	many	TRBV7-9	CASSLVLAGGETQYF	TGTGCCAGCAGCTTAGTACTAGCGGGTGGAGAGACCCAGTACTTC
NA	TRBJ1-5	many	TRBV12-3/TRBV12-4	CASSLATGRSNQPQHF	TGTGCCAGCAGTTTAGCAACGGGACGGAGCAATCAGCCCCAGCATTTT
TRBD2	TRBJ2-1	few	TRBV12-3/TRBV12-4	CASTSNFGGNEQFF	TGTGCCAGCACCTCAAACTTCGGGGGGAATGAGCAGTTCTTC
TRBD2	TRBJ2-7	few	TRBV28	CASSLSASGGFYEQYF	TGTGCCAGCAGTTTATCGGCTAGCGGGGGGTTTTACGAGCAGTACTTC
NA	TRBJ1-5	many	TRBV28	CASSSPGGGVFNQPQHF	TGTGCCAGCAGTTCACCAGGCGGGGGTGTCTTCAATCAGCCCCAGCATTTT
TRBD1	TRBJ2-3	many	TRBV6-2/TRBV6-3	CASSLGTGSTDTQYF	TGTGCCAGCAGCCTTGGGACAGGGAGCACAGATACGCAGTATTTT
NA	TRBJ2-3	many	TRBV2	CASSGIWGGGTDTQYF	TGTGCCAGCAGTGGAATTTGGGGTGGTGGGACAGATACGCAGTATTTT
NA	TRBJ1-2	few	TRBV29-1	CSVVGLDGYTF	TGCAGCGTTGTTGGCCTTGATGGCTACACCTTC
NA	TRBJ2-1	NA	TRBV5-1	CASSLKRPEQFF	TGCGCCAGCAGCTTAAAGAGGCCGGAGCAGTTCTTC
NA	TRBJ2-6	NA	TRBV7-2	CASSFPAGANVLTF	TGTGCCAGCAGCTTTCCGGCTGGGGCCAACGTCCTGACTTTC
NA	TRBJ1-2	NA	TRBV28	CASSFLDYGYTF	TGTGCCAGCAGTTTTCTGGACTATGGCTACACCTTC
NA	TRBJ1-2	many	TRBV3-1	CASSRGPMDGYTF	TGTGCCAGCAGCCGCGGGCCAATGGATGGCTACACCTTC
NA	TRBJ1-1	few	TRBV12-3/TRBV12-4	CASSPGTHTEAFF	TGTGCCAGCAGCCCCGGGACACACACTGAAGCTTTCTTT
TRBD2	TRBJ2-3	few	TRBV6-2/TRBV6-3	CASSAGTSGGTDTQYF	TGTGCCAGCAGTGCAGGGACTAGCGGGGGGACAGATACGCAGTATTTT
NA	TRBJ2-3	many	TRBV12-3/TRBV12-4	CASSFSSTSTDTQYF	TGTGCCAGCAGTTTTTCGTCCACGAGCACAGATACGCAGTATTTT
TRBD2	TRBJ2-3	NA	TRBV6-5	CASSLAGGTPSTDTQYF	TGTGCCAGCAGTTTAGCGGGGGGTACTCCTAGCACAGATACGCAGTATTTT
TRBD1	TRBJ2-7	NA	TRBV20-1	CSASSTGEIYEQYF	TGCAGTGCTAGTTCGACAGGGGAAATCTACGAGCAGTACTTC
NA	TRBJ2-4	NA	TRBV7-2	CASSPLEAKNIQYF	TGTGCCAGCAGCCCTCTAGAGGCCAAAAACATTCAGTACTTC
NA	TRBJ1-2	many	TRBV7-8	CASSHWRDTFRDGYTF	TGTGCCAGCAGCCATTGGAGGGACACATTCAGGGATGGCTACACCTTC
TRBD1	TRBJ1-1	many	TRBV4-3	CASSQDIGTGVGTEAFF	TGCGCCAGCAGCCAAGATATAGGGACAGGGGTAGGAACTGAAGCTTTCTTT
TRBD1	TRBJ2-3	NA	TRBV6-6	CASSLPGQSTDTQYF	TGTGCCAGCAGTTTGCCGGGACAGAGCACAGATACGCAGTATTTT
NA	TRBJ2-7	many	TRBV20-1	CSAKRGAVNHEQYF	TGCAGTGCAAAGAGGGGGGCCGTTAACCACGAGCAGTACTTC
TRBD1	TRBJ1-2	NA	TRBV7-2	CASSSRDRWSGGYTF	TGTGCCAGCAGCTCCCGGGACAGGTGGTCCGGTGGCTACACCTTC
NA	TRBJ2-2	many	TRBV7-9	CASRSPGSNTGELFF	TGTGCCAGCAGGTCACCGGGCTCGAACACCGGGGAGCTGTTTTTT
NA	TRBJ2-7	many	TRBV7-2	CASSWGYSYEQYF	TGTGCCAGCAGCTGGGGTTACTCCTACGAGCAGTACTTC
NA	TRBJ1-1	few	TRBV2	CASSETQGHTEAFF	TGTGCCAGCAGTGAGACACAGGGTCACACTGAAGCTTTCTTT
NA	TRBJ2-6	many	TRBV29-1	CSVRSSGANVLTF	TGCAGCGTCCGCAGCTCTGGGGCCAACGTCCTGACTTTC
NA	TRBJ1-2	few	TRBV29-1	CSVGQPATDYGYTF	TGCAGCGTTGGACAGCCAGCAACCGACTATGGCTACACCTTC
NA	TRBJ2-5	NA	TRBV18	CASSPFRTQYF	TGTGCCAGCTCACCCTTTCGGACCCAGTACTTC
TRBD2	TRBJ2-3	few	TRBV20-1	CSAPGLAGGPDTQYF	TGCAGTGCTCCCGGGCTAGCGGGGGGGCCAGATACGCAGTATTTT
NA	TRBJ1-1	NA	TRBV7-2	CASSFTVDTEAFF	TGTGCCAGCAGCTTCACAGTTGACACTGAAGCTTTCTTT
NA	TRBJ2-7	NA	TRBV28	CASSLLALSYEQYF	TGTGCCAGCAGTTTATTAGCCCTCTCCTACGAGCAGTACTTC
NA	TRBJ1-3	many	TRBV29-1	CSVEDGNTIYF	TGCAGCGTTGAAGACGGAAACACCATATATTTT
TRBD2	TRBJ2-7	many	TRBV20-1	CSAPRLAGYEQYF	TGCAGTGCCCCCAGACTAGCGGGTTACGAGCAGTACTTC